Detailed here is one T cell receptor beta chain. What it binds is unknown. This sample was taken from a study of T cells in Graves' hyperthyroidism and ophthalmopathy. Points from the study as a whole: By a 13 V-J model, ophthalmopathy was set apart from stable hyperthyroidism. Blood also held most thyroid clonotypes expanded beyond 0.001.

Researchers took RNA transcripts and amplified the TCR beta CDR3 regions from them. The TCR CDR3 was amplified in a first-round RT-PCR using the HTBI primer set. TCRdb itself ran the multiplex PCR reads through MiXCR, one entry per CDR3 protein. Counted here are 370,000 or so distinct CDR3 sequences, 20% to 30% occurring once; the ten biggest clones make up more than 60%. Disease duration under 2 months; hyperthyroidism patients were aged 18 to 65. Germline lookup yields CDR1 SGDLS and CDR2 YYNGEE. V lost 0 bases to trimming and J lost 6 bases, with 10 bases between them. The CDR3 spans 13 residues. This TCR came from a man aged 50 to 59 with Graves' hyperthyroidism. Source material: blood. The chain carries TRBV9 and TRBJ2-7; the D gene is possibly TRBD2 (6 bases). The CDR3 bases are TGTGCCAGCAGCGTAGATGTCGGGAGCGAGCAGTACTTC. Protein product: CASSVDVGSEQYF.